The sequence of this T cell receptor (beta chain) was determined in a study of OX40 agonist ivuxolimab in advanced cancers. About the research overall: Patients got intravenous ivuxolimab at 0.01 to 10 mg/kg every 2 weeks. Partial responses occurred in three patients (one hepatocellular carcinoma, two cutaneous melanoma).

V lost 2 bases, J lost 11 bases, and 8 bases lay in between. The CDR3 loop spans 11 amino acids. CDR1 is SGDLS and CDR2 is YYNGEE in the germline V gene. Overall study findings and caveats: At 0.1 to 3.0 mg/kg, clonal expansion of CD4+ and CD8+ blood T cells had occurred by week 6. Nonresponders included some who also had low normalized T-cell clonal expansion.

About this clone itself: Its antigen is currently unknown.

Clones were read by immunoSEQ multiplex PCR, and TCRdb kept only the in-frame ones, dropping some. The repertoire includes 130,000 or so clones, 90% to 95% of them detected once, and 1% sits in the top ten. This clonotype was obtained from an adult with an advanced solid tumor such as melanoma, head and neck, liver or kidney cancer. The rearrangement links TRBV9 to TRBJ2-1; D tentatively fits TRBD1 or TRBD2 (5 bases each). The starting material was CD4+ or CD8+ T cells sorted from blood, obtained in a trial of the OX40 agonist ivuxolimab. In nucleotides, the CDR3 is TGTGCCAGCAGCGTCGTGGGACAGCAGTTCTTC. This encodes CASSVVGQQFF.